This T cell receptor (beta chain) was sequenced in a study of blood T cell repertoires in COVID-19. Study as a whole: COVID-19 samples from acute and convalescent phases originated in the United States, Italy and Spain. T cells, B-cell-depleted T cells, or PBMCs supplied cDNA or gDNA.

As handled by the study authors: Counts of nucleated cells, estimated from reference gene primer amplification, were obtained. Some clones are missing from TCRdb's copy, which holds only in-frame ones; the method was immunoSEQ multiplex PCR. Clone size and V and J calls were adopted from that table, with D and trimming inferred from the DNA. The sample holds under 60,000 clones; around four fifths are singletons and the top ten take roughly 5%. Germline V gives CDR1 MDHEN, CDR2 SYDVKM. This CDR3 is 14 amino acids long. Trimming pared 5 bases from V and 4 bases from J, leaving 14 bases between. Sequencing was done on a sample of peripheral blood. This clonotype was obtained from a human donor in a cohort sampled during active COVID-19. This chain joins TRBV28 and TRBJ2-5; no reliable D call. The CDR3 DNA reads as TGTGCCAGCAGTGTGGCCCACGTTCGAGAGACCCAGTACTTC. Translated, it gives CASSVAHVRETQYF.